This T cell receptor beta chain was retrieved from a study of metastatic and nonmetastatic thyroid tumors. Turning to the study itself: Repertoire comparison spanned blood and tumor or nodule tissue of malignant and benign thyroid patients.

As handled by the study authors: The study's classifier, a distant-metastasis tool for papillary thyroid cancer, was built using CDR3 differences across clinicopathological groups. TCRdb reanalyzed the PCR reads with MiXCR. These V and J calls derive from TCRdb rather than the authors' analysis. Among about 12,000 clones listed, 31% were seen once. CDR3 length equals 15 residues. Germline V gene sequence: CDR1 LGHNA, CDR2 YNFKEQ. V lost 11 bases and J lost 0, with 20 bases in between. Thyroid surgery was preceded by no treatment in any patient. Sequencing was done on a sample of tumor tissue. The clonotype originates from a male donor with papillary thyroid cancer or a benign thyroid nodule (not recorded which). Some clones in this sample may be carry-over from other donors' samples. The rearrangement uses TRBV4-2 and TRBJ2-7; D is uncertain. The CDR3 loop is CAWSFAVGFSYEQYF. The CDR3, as DNA: TGTGCCTGGAGTTTCGCGGTAGGGTTCTCCTACGAGCAGTACTTC.